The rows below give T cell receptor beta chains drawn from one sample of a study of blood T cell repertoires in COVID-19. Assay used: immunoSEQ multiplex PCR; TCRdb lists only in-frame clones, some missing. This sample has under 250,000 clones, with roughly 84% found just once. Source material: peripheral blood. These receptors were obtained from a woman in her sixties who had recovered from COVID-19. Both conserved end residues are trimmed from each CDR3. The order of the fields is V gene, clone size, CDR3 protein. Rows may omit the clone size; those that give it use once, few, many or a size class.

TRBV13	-	ASSSSGGAKYNEQF
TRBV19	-	ASSRGGLDEQY
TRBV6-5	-	ASSGPATGREEQF
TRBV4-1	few	ASSQDFLFPTEAF
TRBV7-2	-	ASSFTWGRRLKNIQY
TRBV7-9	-	ASSPTGTGITDTQY
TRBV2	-	ASSELYEQY
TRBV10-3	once	AIATGEETQY
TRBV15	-	ATSVVGQGMHEQF
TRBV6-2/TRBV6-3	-	ASSYGQIMNEQF
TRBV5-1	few	ASSTGQGGISYEQY
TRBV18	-	ASSPSTGDEQY
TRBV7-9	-	ASSLRTTNTGELF
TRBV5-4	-	ASSKASGGPKPDTQY
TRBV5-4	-	ASSQSGGPTYEQY
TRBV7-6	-	ASSPQAWGRGTEAF
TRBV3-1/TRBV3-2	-	ASRDVTGVLAGTTDTQY
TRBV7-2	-	ASSLGTGAETQY
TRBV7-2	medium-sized	ASSPSTGELF
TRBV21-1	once	ASSKVGSGGAETQY
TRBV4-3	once	ASSQDWRVTEAF
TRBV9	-	ASSAREGAYNEQF
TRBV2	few	ASSGDRGLLGPQH
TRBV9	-	ASDLSGGASDTQY
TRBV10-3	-	AIQYRGDTGELF
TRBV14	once	ASISDQGETQY
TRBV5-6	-	ASSLVALAGEQY
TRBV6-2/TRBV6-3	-	ASSYSTDRGWGTGELF
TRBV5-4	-	ASSLGLATTQY
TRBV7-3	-	ASSPGLAYEQF
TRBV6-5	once	ATLTSGGAHEQF
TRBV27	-	ASSRQGASYEQY
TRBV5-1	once	ASSLASGAINEQF
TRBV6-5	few	ASSYSPGQGNTIY
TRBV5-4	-	ASSSDIQPSYEQY
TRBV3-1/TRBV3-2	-	ASSQMRGGNTEAF
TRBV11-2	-	ASSPAGNWGWGNTEAF
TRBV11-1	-	ASSFRRQREAF
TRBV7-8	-	ASSLVLRSYSNQPQH
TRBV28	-	ASSSRVIEQY
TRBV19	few	ASSIADTNYGYT
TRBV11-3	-	ASSFQGPYNEQF
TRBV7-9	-	ASRLPPHRAQNTEAF
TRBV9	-	ASRLDSNTGELF
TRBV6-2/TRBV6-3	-	ASSFRGNGGYT
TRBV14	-	ASSQGTGGNGYT
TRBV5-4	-	ASSLVAGLEYGYT
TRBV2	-	ASSRGGAYEQY
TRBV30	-	AWSGPAGPKNQPQH
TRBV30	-	AWSELNTEAF
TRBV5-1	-	ASSLGFLAENTDTQY
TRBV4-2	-	ASSQEPAVPGEQY
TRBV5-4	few	ASSWGGHQNNSPLH
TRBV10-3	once	AISAAGTSGGGYEQF
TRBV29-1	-	SVEDSTAGETQY
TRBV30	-	AWRGAIYNSPLH